The TCR beta chain described here comes from a study of beta chain features in type 1 diabetes. Points from the study as a whole: In all four CD4+ subsets, TCRB CDR3 length was significantly, moderately reduced in type 1 diabetes.

On this clone itself: Its matching antigen is unknown.

The study reverse transcribed the entire isolated RNA, so it sequenced expressed TCRB transcripts. An average of approximately 4 million reads was obtained for naive, central memory and regulatory T cell samples. The protocol was immunoSEQ multiplex PCR, while the TCRdb copy is restricted to in-frame clones and leaves out a portion. The sample yields roughly 700,000 clones, roughly an eighth seen once. Per the germline V gene, CDR1 is MNHNY and CDR2 is SVGAGI (reference sequence). The V and J ends lost 6 bases and 0 bases respectively, with 10 bases between them. The CDR3 contains 14 residues. The genes are TRBV6-6 and TRBJ2-3, with D unresolved. Sequencing was performed on naive CD4+ T cells from blood. This clonotype originated in a man aged 18 to 29 with type 1 diabetes. CDR3 sequence (DNA): TGTGCCAGCAGCGGATTTGGTAGCACAGATACGCAGTATTTT. It specifies CASSGFGSTDTQYF.